This entry concerns a single T cell receptor (beta chain). This entry is derived from a study of blood T cell repertoires in COVID-19. The overall study: Samples taken during acute and convalescent COVID-19 were collected in the United States, Italy and Spain. The cDNA or gDNA used as material had been derived from T cells, B-cell-depleted T cells, or PBMCs.

Germline V gives CDR1 MNHEY, CDR2 SMNVEV (reference sequence). After removal of 7 bases from V and 5 bases from J, the junction contained 6 bases not matched to a gene. There are 14 residues in the CDR3. Study processing details: Estimated nucleated cell counts came from reference gene primer amplification. Only in-frame clones appear in the TCRdb table, and some are missing; sequencing was by immunoSEQ multiplex PCR. V and J calls and clone size are as listed in that table; D and trimming were resolved from the DNA. The sample includes about 400,000 clones, approximately 88% of them seen just once. The clonotype was recovered from a man aged 35 to 55 with acute or convalescent COVID-19. The sample was peripheral blood. The chain has TRBV27 and TRBJ2-1; TRBD1 agrees at 9 bases. For the CDR3, the DNA is TGTGCCAGCATCAACAGGGGGCGGCACAATGAGCAGTTCTTC. Residues: CASINRGRHNEQFF.